The 19 T cell receptor beta chains presented below share a single source sample, sequenced in a study of beta chain features in type 1 diabetes. Study results and caveats: Moderate yet significant TCRB CDR3 shortening was seen in Type 1 diabetes patients in all four CD4+ subsets.

The study reverse transcribed the entire isolated RNA, so it sequenced expressed TCRB transcripts. Profiling relied on immunoSEQ multiplex PCR, and the TCRdb table lists in-frame clones only, not all of them. The sample records approximately 260,000 clones, around 20% being singletons. Their cognate antigens are unknown. Sequencing was done on a sample of naive CD4+ T cells from blood. Source of these receptors: a woman aged 40 to 50 with type 1 diabetes.

This clone was detected only a few times. Other DNA sequences in the same sample also yield this CDR3. The chain joins TRBV20-1 to TRBJ2-1; no reliable D call. This CDR3 region has 11 residues. Germline lookup yields CDR1 DFQATT and CDR2 SNEGSKA (reference sequence). Trimming left V 3 bases short and J 3 bases short, with 3 bases between. In DNA, the CDR3 is TGCAGTGCTAGCGTCTACAATGAGCAGTTCTTC. Translating gives CSASVYNEQFF.

This clone was seen only a few times. The chain recombines TRBV15 with TRBJ2-1; 7 bases are a match to TRBD1. The CDR3 length is 15 residues. Per the germline V gene, CDR1 is LNHNV and CDR2 is YYDKDF (reference sequence). Losses at the gene ends were 3 bases for V and 7 bases for J; bases not matched to a gene: 9. The CDR3 sequence is CATSRNGQAYNEQFF. Here the CDR3 DNA reads TGTGCCACCAGCAGGAACGGACAGGCTTATAATGAGCAGTTCTTC.

The V gene is TRBV7-9, the J gene TRBJ1-1, with 8 bases aligning to TRBD1. After removal of 5 bases from V and 5 bases from J, the junction contained 4 bases not matched to a gene. The CDR3 has 13 residues. The germline gives CDR1 SEHNR, CDR2 FQNEAQ (reference sequence). CDR3 DNA: TGTGCCAGCAGCATACAGGGGGGAACTGAAGCTTTCTTT. It codes for CASSIQGGTEAFF. Full variable domain (rest looked up from reference TRBV7-9 and TRBJ1-1): DTGVSQNPRHKITKRGQNVTFRCDPISEHNRLYWYRQTLGQGPEFLTYFQNEAQLEKSRLLSDRFSAERPKGSFSTLEIQRTEQGDSAMYLCASSIQGGTEAFFGQGTRLTVV.

This sequence joins TRBV11-2 and TRBJ1-1, with TRBD1 identical over 8 bases. This CDR3 has 15 residues. Germline V gene lookup returns CDR1 SGHAT and CDR2 FQNNGV. The V gene end was trimmed by 5 bases and the J gene end by 5 bases; junction bases not matched to a gene: 10. The CDR3 sequence is CASSHYRGIVTEAFF. The CDR3 nucleotides are TGTGCCAGCAGCCACTACAGGGGGATTGTTACTGAAGCTTTCTTT.

The chain couples TRBV7-9 to TRBJ1-2; no definite D call. The CDR3 extends over 14 amino acids. Germline CDR1 and CDR2: SEHNR and FQNEAQ (reference sequence). Between the trimmed V and J ends, which lost 1 base and 5 bases, there was a span of 11 bases. DNA of the CDR3: TGTGCCAGCAGCTTAGTCGGGAAGGGATATGGCTACACCTTC. It yields the protein CASSLVGKGYGYTF. Together with reference TRBV7-9 and TRBJ1-2, the CDR3 gives the full variable domain: DTGVSQNPRHKITKRGQNVTFRCDPISEHNRLYWYRQTLGQGPEFLTYFQNEAQLEKSRLLSDRFSAERPKGSFSTLEIQRTEQGDSAMYLCASSLVGKGYGYTFGSGTRLTVV.

The chain links TRBV5-4 to TRBJ2-3; TRBD2 matches at 8 bases. Germline-derived CDR1 and CDR2 are SGHNT and YYREEE (reference sequence). Unmatched junction bases numbered 9, after V lost 4 bases and J lost 2 bases. The CDR3 has 16 residues. The CDR3 sequence: CASSPRAGGITDTQYF. The CDR3 DNA reads TGTGCCAGCAGCCCCCGGGCGGGAGGAATCACAGATACGCAGTATTTT.

The chain recombines TRBV7-9 with TRBJ1-2; 7 bases map to TRBD1. With 6 bases clipped from V and 3 bases from J, the junction kept 7 bases outside the gene matches. Germline CDR1 reads SEHNR; CDR2 reads FQNEAQ (reference sequence). The CDR3 has 14 amino acids. CDR3 DNA sequence: TGTGCCAGCAGTAGCGACAGGGTTCACTATGGCTACACCTTC. It translates to CASSSDRVHYGYTF.

The chain carries TRBV7-2 and TRBJ2-5; tentative D call: TRBD1 (6 bases). This CDR3 spans 15 amino acids. V was pared by 1 base and J by 5 bases, with 14 bases between. CDR1 is SGHTA, CDR2 FQGNSA, per germline. The CDR3 spells CASSLGYGQGETQYF. The CDR3 DNA is TGTGCCAGCAGCTTAGGGTATGGCCAGGGGGAGACCCAGTACTTC.

The chain is built from TRBV15 and TRBJ2-7, with 9 positions matching TRBD1. This CDR3 region has 16 residues. V shed 5 bases, J shed 5 bases, and the junction held 13 bases outside the gene matches. The V gene's germline CDR1 is LNHNV and CDR2 YYDKDF (reference sequence). As DNA, the CDR3 is TGTGCCACCAGCCGGAGGGGAGGGACAGGGAGCCACGAGCAGTACTTC. Amino acid sequence: CATSRRGGTGSHEQYF.

This clone was counted a few times. The rearrangement joins TRBV2 to TRBJ1-5; 7 bases are a match to TRBD1. This CDR3 is built from 14 residues. CDR1 and CDR2 from the germline V gene are SNHLY and FYNNEI. Trimming took 3 bases from V and 5 from J; bases not matched to a gene: 4. This chain's CDR3 is CASSERQGDQPQHF. The CDR3 DNA is TGTGCCAGCAGTGAGAGACAGGGAGATCAGCCCCAGCATTTT.

The V and J genes are TRBV5-5 and TRBJ1-6; TRBD1 aligns across 9 bases. Germline loops: CDR1 SGHKS, CDR2 YYEKEE (reference sequence). V gave up 0 bases and J gave up 10 bases; unmatched junction bases: 2. The CDR3 loop spans 14 amino acids. The CDR3 region is CASSLGQGGSPLHF. The CDR3 nucleotides are TGTGCCAGCAGCTTGGGACAGGGGGGATCACCCCTCCACTTT. Filled out from reference TRBV5-5 and TRBJ1-6, the complete variable domain reads DAGVTQSPTHLIKTRGQQVTLRCSPISGHKSVSWYQQVLGQGPQFIFQYYEKEERGRGNFPDRFSARQFPNYSSELNVNALLLGDSALYLCASSLGQGGSPLHFGNGTRLTVT.

V usage is TRBV9 and J usage is TRBJ2-1; possible D gene TRBD1, 6 bases. Germline V gives CDR1 SGDLS, CDR2 YYNGEE. Trimming took 6 bases from V and 9 from J, leaving 16 bases between them. CDR3 length equals 13 residues. The CDR3 sequence: CASTKTGPGEQFF. The CDR3 DNA reads TGTGCCAGCACCAAAACAGGGCCGGGTGAGCAGTTCTTC.

This clone appeared a few times. CDR3 in amino acids: CASSPRGEGSNQPQHF. Written as DNA, the CDR3 is TGTGCCAGCAGCCCCCGCGGCGAGGGCAGCAATCAGCCCCAGCATTTT. The chain carries TRBV9 and TRBJ1-5; D not resolved. Trimming shortened V by 4 bases and J by 1 base, and 15 bases separated the two germline ends. This CDR3 is built from 16 residues. Per germline, CDR1 SGDLS and CDR2 YYNGEE.

The chain employs TRBV19 and TRBJ2-7; possible D gene TRBD1, 5 bases. V was shortened by 4 bases and J by 2 bases, with 15 bases between the two germline ends. From germline, CDR1 is LNHDA and CDR2 SQIVND (reference sequence). The CDR3 totals 15 residues. The CDR3 coding sequence is TGTGCCAGTAGTACCCATTCGCAGGGTCCCTACGAGCAGTACTTC. Amino acid sequence: CASSTHSQGPYEQYF.

This clone was seen a handful of times. CDR3 region: CASSPDRGTNYGYTF. For the CDR3, the DNA is TGTGCCAGCAGCCCCGACAGGGGAACTAACTATGGCTACACCTTC. The V gene is TRBV9, the J gene TRBJ1-2; 8 bases are shared with TRBD1. The V and J ends lost 4 bases and 0 bases, in that order; junction bases with no gene match: 5. Germline CDR1 SGDLS, CDR2 YYNGEE. The CDR3 covers 15 residues.

The rearrangement uses TRBV5-1 and TRBJ2-5; a possible D gene is TRBD1 (6 bases). CDR3 length equals 14 residues. Germline-derived CDR1 and CDR2 are SGHRS and YFSETQ. The V end lost 1 base, the J end lost 5 bases, and 12 bases lay between the germline ends. CDR3 sequence: CASSLKTGMETQYF. In nucleotides, the CDR3 is TGCGCCAGCAGCTTGAAAACAGGGATGGAGACCCAGTACTTC.

This clone was picked up a small number of times. This chain uses TRBV7-9 with TRBJ2-5; TRBD2 agrees at 10 bases. There are 14 residues in the CDR3. V lost 3 bases, J lost 3 bases, and 1 base stayed unmatched. The germline V gene has CDR1 SEHNR and CDR2 FQNEAQ (reference sequence). In nucleotides, the CDR3 is TGTGCCAGCAGCTTCGGGACTAGCGAAGAGACCCAGTACTTC. The encoded protein is CASSFGTSEETQYF.

The chain's CDR3 is CASSYGTSERETQYF. The CDR3 bases are TGTGCCAGCAGTTACGGTACTAGCGAGAGAGAGACCCAGTACTTC. This chain joins TRBV6-5 and TRBJ2-5, with 7 nucleotides matching TRBD2. Germline V CDR1 and CDR2: MNHEY, SVGAGI. CDR3 size: 15 residues. With 2 bases clipped from V and 4 bases from J, the junction kept 7 bases outside the gene matches.

The chain links TRBV4-2 to TRBJ2-7; D is perhaps TRBD2 (5 bases). Trimming took 1 base from V and 3 from J, leaving 10 bases between them. CDR1 and CDR2 from the germline V gene are LGHNA and YNFKEQ. CDR3 length: 14 amino acids. The CDR3 DNA reads as TGTGCCAGCAGCCAAGCCGGGGTTGGCTACGAGCAGTACTTC. Its translation: CASSQAGVGYEQYF.